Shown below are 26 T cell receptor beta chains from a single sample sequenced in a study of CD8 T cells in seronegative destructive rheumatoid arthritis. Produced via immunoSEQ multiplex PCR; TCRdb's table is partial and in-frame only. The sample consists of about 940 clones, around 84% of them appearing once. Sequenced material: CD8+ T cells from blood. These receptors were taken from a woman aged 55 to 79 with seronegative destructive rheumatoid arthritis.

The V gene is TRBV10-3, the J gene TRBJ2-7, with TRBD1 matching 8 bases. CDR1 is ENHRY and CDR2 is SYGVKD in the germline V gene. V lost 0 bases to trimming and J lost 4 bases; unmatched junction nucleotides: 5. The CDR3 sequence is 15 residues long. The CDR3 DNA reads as TGTGCCATCAGTGAGTCCGGGACAGGCGGTTACGAGCAGTACTTC. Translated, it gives CAISESGTGGYEQYF.

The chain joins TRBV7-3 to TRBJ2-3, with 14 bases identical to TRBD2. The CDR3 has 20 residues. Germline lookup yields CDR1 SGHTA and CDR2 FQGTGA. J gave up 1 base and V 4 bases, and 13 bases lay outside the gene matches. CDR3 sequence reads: CASSYNPPGLAGVGTDTQYF. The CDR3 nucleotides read TGTGCCAGCAGCTACAATCCTCCGGGACTAGCGGGGGTTGGCACAGATACGCAGTATTTT.

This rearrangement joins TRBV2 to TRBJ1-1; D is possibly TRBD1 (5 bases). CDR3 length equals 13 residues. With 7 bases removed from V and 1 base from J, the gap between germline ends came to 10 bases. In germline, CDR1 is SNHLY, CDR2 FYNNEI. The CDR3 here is CASTGEPNTEAFF. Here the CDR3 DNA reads TGTGCCAGCACGGGGGAACCGAACACTGAAGCTTTCTTT. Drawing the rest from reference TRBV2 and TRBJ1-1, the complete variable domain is EPEVTQTPSHQVTQMGQEVILRCVPISNHLYFYWYRQILGQKVEFLVSFYNNEISEKSEIFDDQFSVERPDGSNFTLKIRSTKLEDSAMYFCASTGEPNTEAFFGQGTRLTVV.

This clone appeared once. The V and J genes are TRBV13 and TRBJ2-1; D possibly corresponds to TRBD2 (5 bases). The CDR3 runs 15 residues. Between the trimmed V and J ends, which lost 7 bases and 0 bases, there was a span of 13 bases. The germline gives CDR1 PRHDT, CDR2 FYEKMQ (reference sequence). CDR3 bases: TGTGCCAGCACCTCCGGGGATAGCTCCTACAATGAGCAGTTCTTC. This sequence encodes CASTSGDSSYNEQFF.

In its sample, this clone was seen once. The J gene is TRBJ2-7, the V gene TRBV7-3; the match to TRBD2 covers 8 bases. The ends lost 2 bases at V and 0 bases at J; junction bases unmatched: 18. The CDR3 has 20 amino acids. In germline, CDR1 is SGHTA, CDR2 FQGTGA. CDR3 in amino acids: CASSLHGGEPGTLSSYEQYF. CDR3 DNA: TGTGCCAGCAGCTTACACGGGGGGGAGCCTGGGACACTCTCCTCCTACGAGCAGTACTTC.

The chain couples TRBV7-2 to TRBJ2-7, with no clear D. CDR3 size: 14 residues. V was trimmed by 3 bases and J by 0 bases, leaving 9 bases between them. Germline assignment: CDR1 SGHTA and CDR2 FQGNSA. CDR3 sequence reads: CASSFTPSSYEQYF. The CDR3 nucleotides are TGTGCCAGCAGCTTCACCCCGAGCTCCTACGAGCAGTACTTC.

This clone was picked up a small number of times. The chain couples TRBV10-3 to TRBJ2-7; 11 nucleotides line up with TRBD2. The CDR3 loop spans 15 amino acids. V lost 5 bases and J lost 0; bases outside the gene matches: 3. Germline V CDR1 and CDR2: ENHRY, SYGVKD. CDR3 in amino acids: CAISPTSGSSYEQYF. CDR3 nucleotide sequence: TGTGCCATCAGTCCTACTAGCGGGAGCTCCTACGAGCAGTACTTC.

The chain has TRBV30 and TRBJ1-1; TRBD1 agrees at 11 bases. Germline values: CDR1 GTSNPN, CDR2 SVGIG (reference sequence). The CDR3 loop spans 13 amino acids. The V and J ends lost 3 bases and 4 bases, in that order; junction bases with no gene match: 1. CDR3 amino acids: CAWSGTGGTEAFF. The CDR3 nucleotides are TGTGCCTGGAGCGGGACAGGGGGCACTGAAGCTTTCTTT.

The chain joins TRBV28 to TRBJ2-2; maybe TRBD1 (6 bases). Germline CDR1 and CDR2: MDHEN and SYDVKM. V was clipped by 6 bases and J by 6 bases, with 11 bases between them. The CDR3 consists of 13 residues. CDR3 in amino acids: CASRPGEPGELFF. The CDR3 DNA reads TGTGCCAGCAGGCCAGGGGAGCCCGGGGAGCTGTTTTTT.

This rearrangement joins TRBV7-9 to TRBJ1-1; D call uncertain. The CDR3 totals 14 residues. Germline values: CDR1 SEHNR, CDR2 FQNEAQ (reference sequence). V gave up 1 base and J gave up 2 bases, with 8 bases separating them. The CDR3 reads CASSLVGDNTEAFF. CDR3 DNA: TGTGCCAGCAGCTTAGTTGGAGATAACACTGAAGCTTTCTTT.

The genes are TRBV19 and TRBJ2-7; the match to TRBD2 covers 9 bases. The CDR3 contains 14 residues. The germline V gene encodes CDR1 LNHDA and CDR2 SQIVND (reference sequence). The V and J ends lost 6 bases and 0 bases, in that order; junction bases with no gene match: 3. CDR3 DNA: TGTGCCAGTAGCTATAGCGGGAGCTCCTACGAGCAGTACTTC. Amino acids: CASSYSGSSYEQYF.

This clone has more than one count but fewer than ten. CDR3 coding DNA: TGTGCCAGCAGGCCCGCGGGACTTGGCTATGGCTACACCTTC. Protein sequence: CASRPAGLGYGYTF. The chain combines TRBV28 with TRBJ1-2, with TRBD1 as a possible D gene (5 bases). The germline V gene encodes CDR1 MDHEN and CDR2 SYDVKM. Between the trimmed V and J ends, which lost 6 bases and 4 bases, there was a span of 15 bases. This CDR3 has 14 amino acids.

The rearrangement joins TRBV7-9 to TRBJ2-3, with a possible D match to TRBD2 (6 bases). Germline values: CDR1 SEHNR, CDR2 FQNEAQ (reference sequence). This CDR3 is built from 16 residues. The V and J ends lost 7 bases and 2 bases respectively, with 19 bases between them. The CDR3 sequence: CASKRSGGENTDTQYF. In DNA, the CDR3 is TGTGCCAGCAAACGCTCCGGAGGGGAGAACACAGATACGCAGTATTTT.

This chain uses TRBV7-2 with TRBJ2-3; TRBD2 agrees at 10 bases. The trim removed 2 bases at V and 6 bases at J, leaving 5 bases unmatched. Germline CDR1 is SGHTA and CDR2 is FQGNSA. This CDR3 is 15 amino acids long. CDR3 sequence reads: CASSLILAGADTQYF. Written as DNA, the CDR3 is TGTGCCAGCAGCTTAATTCTAGCGGGAGCTGATACGCAGTATTTT.

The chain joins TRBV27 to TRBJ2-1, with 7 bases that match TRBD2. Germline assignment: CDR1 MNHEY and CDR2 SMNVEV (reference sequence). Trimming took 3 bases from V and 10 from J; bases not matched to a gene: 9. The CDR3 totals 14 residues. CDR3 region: CASSLGLYVYEQFF. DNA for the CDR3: TGTGCCAGCAGTTTGGGACTATATGTGTACGAGCAGTTCTTC.

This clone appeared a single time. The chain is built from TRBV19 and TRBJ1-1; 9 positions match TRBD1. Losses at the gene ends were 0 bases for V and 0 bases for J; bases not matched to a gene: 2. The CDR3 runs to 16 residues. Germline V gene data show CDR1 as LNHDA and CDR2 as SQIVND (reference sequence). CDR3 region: CASSIEGTGMNTEAFF. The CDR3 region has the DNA TGTGCCAGTAGTATAGAGGGGACAGGGATGAACACTGAAGCTTTCTTT.

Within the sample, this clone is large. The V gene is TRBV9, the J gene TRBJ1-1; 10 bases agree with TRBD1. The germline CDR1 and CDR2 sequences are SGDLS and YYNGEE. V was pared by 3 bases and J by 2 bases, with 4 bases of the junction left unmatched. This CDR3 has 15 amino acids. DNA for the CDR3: TGTGCCAGCAGCGAAGGGACAGGGGCCAACACTGAAGCTTTCTTT. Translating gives CASSEGTGANTEAFF.

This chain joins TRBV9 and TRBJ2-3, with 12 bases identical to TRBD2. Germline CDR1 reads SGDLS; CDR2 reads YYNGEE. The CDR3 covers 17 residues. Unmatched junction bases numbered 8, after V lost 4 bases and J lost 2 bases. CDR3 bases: TGTGCCAGCAGCACCCCTCTAGCGGGAGGGCCCACAGATACGCAGTATTTT. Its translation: CASSTPLAGGPTDTQYF.

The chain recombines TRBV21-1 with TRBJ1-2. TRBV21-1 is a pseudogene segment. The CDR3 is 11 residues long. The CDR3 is CASTLSYGYTF. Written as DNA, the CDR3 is TGTGCCAGCACTTTGAGTTATGGCTACACCTTC.

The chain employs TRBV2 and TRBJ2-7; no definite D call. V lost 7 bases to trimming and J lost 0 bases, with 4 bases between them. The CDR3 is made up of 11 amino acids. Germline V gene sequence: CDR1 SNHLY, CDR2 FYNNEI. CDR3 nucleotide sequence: TGTGCCAGCACCGTCTCCTACGAGCAGTACTTC. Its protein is CASTVSYEQYF.

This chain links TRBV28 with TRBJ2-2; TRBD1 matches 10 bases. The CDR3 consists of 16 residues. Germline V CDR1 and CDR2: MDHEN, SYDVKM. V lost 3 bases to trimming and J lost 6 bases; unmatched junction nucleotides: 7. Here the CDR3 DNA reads TGTGCCAGCAGTTTCTGGGGCGGGACAGGGGCCGGGGAGCTGTTTTTT. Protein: CASSFWGGTGAGELFF. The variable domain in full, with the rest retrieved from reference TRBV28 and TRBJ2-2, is DVKVTQSSRYLVKRTGEKVFLECVQDMDHENMFWYRQDPGLGLRLIYFSYDVKMKEKGDIPEGYSVSREKKERFSLILESASTNQTSMYLCASSFWGGTGAGELFFGEGSRLTVL.

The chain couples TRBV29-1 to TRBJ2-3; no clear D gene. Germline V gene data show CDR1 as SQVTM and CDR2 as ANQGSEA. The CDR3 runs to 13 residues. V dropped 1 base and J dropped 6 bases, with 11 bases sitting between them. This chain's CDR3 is CSVEGLKADTQYF. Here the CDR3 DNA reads TGCAGCGTTGAAGGACTCAAGGCTGATACGCAGTATTTT.

Here the CDR3 reads CASSQDWSSKPEQYF. CDR3 DNA: TGCGCCAGCAGCCAAGATTGGAGTAGTAAGCCCGAGCAGTACTTC. V usage is TRBV4-3 and J usage is TRBJ2-7; no clear D gene. The germline V gene encodes CDR1 LGHNA and CDR2 YSLEER. Trimming stripped 0 bases from V and 6 bases from J, with 15 bases between. The CDR3 has 15 amino acids.

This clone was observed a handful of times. The chain's CDR3 is CASSTKREGLGEQYF. CDR3 sequence (DNA): TGTGCCAGCAGTACAAAACGGGAGGGCCTCGGAGAGCAGTACTTC. The chain recombines TRBV25-1 with TRBJ2-7, with 8 bases fitting TRBD2. V lost 5 bases, J lost 7 bases, and 13 bases stayed unmatched. From germline, CDR1 is MGHDK and CDR2 SYGVNS. This CDR3 region has 15 residues.

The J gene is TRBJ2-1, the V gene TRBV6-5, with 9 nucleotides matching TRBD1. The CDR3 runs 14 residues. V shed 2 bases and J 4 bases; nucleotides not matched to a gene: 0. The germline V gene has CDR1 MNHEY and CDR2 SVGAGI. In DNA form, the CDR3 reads TGTGCCAGCAGTTACGGGACAGGGTACAATGAGCAGTTCTTC. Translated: CASSYGTGYNEQFF.

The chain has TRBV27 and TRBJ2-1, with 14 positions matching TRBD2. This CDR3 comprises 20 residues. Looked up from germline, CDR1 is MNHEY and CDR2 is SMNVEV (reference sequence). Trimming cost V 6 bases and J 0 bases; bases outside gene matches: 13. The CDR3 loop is CASSRGTSGRGVSSYNEQFF. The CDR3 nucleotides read TGTGCCAGCAGCCGTGGGACTAGCGGGAGAGGGGTGAGCTCCTACAATGAGCAGTTCTTC.